This TCR beta chain emerged from a study of blood T cell repertoires in COVID-19. About the study: PBMCs, B-cell-depleted T cells, or T cells were the source of the cDNA or gDNA that made up the material.

Clones were read by immunoSEQ multiplex PCR, and TCRdb kept only the in-frame ones, dropping some. The sample carries approximately 230,000 clones, 85% to 90% recorded once. Participant ages covered roughly 18 to 89 years across 25 or so US areas. Trimming took off 5 bases at V and 7 bases at J, with 12 bases between the two ends. CDR3 size: 13 residues. Germline CDR1 and CDR2: MNHEY and SVGAGI. The clonotype originates from a man aged 40-55 years who had recovered from COVID-19. The chain has TRBV6-5 and TRBJ2-1; D not resolved. Sequences were obtained from PBMCs or T cells enriched from blood (not recorded which). The CDR3 here is CASSINNPNEQFF. The CDR3 nucleotides are TGTGCCAGCAGTATCAACAATCCTAATGAGCAGTTCTTC.